These T cell receptor beta chains were read from a single sample in a study of T cell responses to AZD1222 COVID-19 vaccine. Assay: immunoSEQ multiplex PCR; the TCRdb copy retains only in-frame clones and omits some. The sample contains about 140,000 clones, around 90% of which appear only once. Here the sequenced sample was peripheral blood, taken 28 days after the second AZD1222 dose. Receptors were obtained from an adult who received the AZD1222 COVID-19 vaccine. The CDR3 runs from the conserved cysteine through the conserved F or W. The D gene is left open where the match is weak. Clone size, where shown, is once, few, many, or a class for clones that have expanded.

size	V	J	D	DNA	CDR3
once	TRBV18	TRBJ2-2	-	TGTGCCAGCTCACAAACGAACACCGGGGAGCTGTTTTTT	CASSQTNTGELFF
-	TRBV6-6	TRBJ1-3	-	TGTGCCAGCGGGTGGGGGGCCTCTGGAAACACCATATATTTT	CASGWGASGNTIYF
-	TRBV2	TRBJ2-3	-	TGTGCCAGCAGTGAAATATCGGTGGATACGCAGTATTTT	CASSEISVDTQYF
-	TRBV28	TRBJ1-5	-	TGTGCCAGCGCTTACGCGGGGTTAGATAGCAATCAGCCCCAGCATTTT	CASAYAGLDSNQPQHF
-	TRBV18	TRBJ1-6	-	TGTGCCAGCTCACCCATCGAGGCAGGGGTTAATTCACCCCTCCACTTT	CASSPIEAGVNSPLHF
once	TRBV7-2	TRBJ2-5	-	TGTGCCAGCAGCCGGCCGGCAGCCACCCAAGAGACCCAGTACTTC	CASSRPAATQETQYF
-	TRBV4-2	TRBJ1-4	TRBD1	TGTGCCAGCAGCCTGAACCAACAACAGGGGAGGAATGAAAAACTGTTTTTT	CASSLNQQQGRNEKLFF
-	TRBV29-1	TRBJ2-4	TRBD1	TGCAGCGCTGAGGACAGGGTTAGGAAAAACATTCAGTACTTC	CSAEDRVRKNIQYF
once	TRBV28	TRBJ1-4	TRBD1	TGTGCCAGCAGCCCTGGACAGGGGAATGAAAAACTGTTTTTT	CASSPGQGNEKLFF
-	TRBV6-6	TRBJ1-3	-	TGTGCCAGCAGATTCGGACTGACCTCTGGAAACACCATATATTTT	CASRFGLTSGNTIYF
-	TRBV3-1/TRBV3-2	TRBJ2-7	TRBD1	TGTGCCAGCAGCCATACAGGGGGGTACGAGCAGTACTTC	CASSHTGGYEQYF
once	TRBV28	TRBJ1-2	-	TGTGCCAGCAGTTCCCCGGGGAGCAACGGGTTTGGCTACACCTTC	CASSSPGSNGFGYTF
-	TRBV6-5	TRBJ1-2	-	TGTGCCAGCAGCGACCGGGGGCCCTATGGCTACACCTTC	CASSDRGPYGYTF
-	TRBV6-6	TRBJ2-1	TRBD1	TGTGCCAGCAGTACCCGACAGGGGAGCAACAATGAGCAGTTCTTC	CASSTRQGSNNEQFF
-	TRBV4-3	TRBJ1-2	-	TGCGCCAGCAGCCAAGGGACTGACAGGAGCCCTTATGGCTACACCTTC	CASSQGTDRSPYGYTF
-	TRBV5-1	TRBJ1-2	-	TGCGCCAGCAGCTTGGCTTCCGGGGCCTATGGCTACACCTTC	CASSLASGAYGYTF
-	TRBV28	TRBJ1-4	-	TGTGCCAGCAGTTTCCTAGTCGGCGAAAAACTGTTTTTT	CASSFLVGEKLFF
-	TRBV6-2/TRBV6-3	TRBJ2-1	TRBD1	TGTGCCAGCAGTTACAGGGCAGGGGGCTTTTTGGGGTTAATGTTGAATGAGCAGTTCTTC	CASSYRAGGFLGLMLNEQFF
-	TRBV3-1/TRBV3-2	TRBJ1-1	-	TGTGCCAGCAGCCATCACCGGAGGGTGAGCACTGAAGCTTTCTTT	CASSHHRRVSTEAFF
-	TRBV5-1	TRBJ2-7	TRBD2	TGCGCCAGCAGACCCCTCGGGACTAGCGGGGGGACATACGAGCAGTACTTC	CASRPLGTSGGTYEQYF